This T cell receptor beta chain originates from a study of PD-1 blockade in classical Hodgkin lymphoma. Findings and limits, study-wide: Compared with baseline, CD4+ but not CD8+ TCR diversity had risen significantly by C4D1.

Trimming removed 6 bases at V and 2 bases at J, with 17 bases between. This CDR3 spans 16 amino acids. Germline V CDR1 and CDR2: SNHLY, FYNNEI. As regards this clone: Its specificity is not known.

Repertoires were generated with immunoSEQ multiplex PCR, while TCRdb's copy carries only in-frame clones and drops some. The data hold roughly 7,000 clones, with 84% observed a single time. With no exception, relapse followed autologous stem cell transplantation in all patients, and brentuximab vedotin exposure varied. Complete response, partial response or progressive disease were the best responses. The TCR comes from a human donor with classical Hodgkin lymphoma. The sequencing used peripheral blood mononuclear cells (PBMCs), collected at baseline. V and J are TRBV2 and TRBJ1-3; D possibly corresponds to TRBD1 (5 bases). The CDR3 protein is CASSLGAGRPGNTIYF. CDR3 coding DNA: TGTGCCAGCAGCTTAGGGGCAGGGAGGCCTGGAAACACCATATATTTT.